This T cell receptor (beta chain) was identified in a study of molecular identifiers for immune sequencing clone quantification. Turning to the study itself: RNA, taken in replicates from about 19,000 or 110,000 naive CD8 cells, was split five ways, with four sequenced.

In the case of this clonotype: A much larger clone lies a single base off, so this may be a read error.

Bulk TCR library preparation followed previously described methods with listed TCR primers. TCRdb reanalysed the PCR reads using MiXCR and keeps one entry per CDR3 protein. This table has over 550,000 distinct CDR3 sequences, 25% appearing once. The sequence was obtained from a human donor in good health. Some libraries in this study had Jurkat cell RNA spiked in. Sequencing input: naive CD8+ T cells from blood, with Jurkat cell RNA spiked in. The subset here: FACS-sorted CD8+CD4-CCR7+CD45RA+ naive T cells.

The DNA for the CDR3 is TGTGCCAGCAGCGGAACCGGGACTAGGCAAGAGACCCGGTACTTC. Protein product: CASSGTGTRQETRYF. The rearrangement links TRBV9 to TRBJ2-5, with 8 bases matching TRBD2. There are 15 residues in the CDR3. Looked up from germline, CDR1 is SGDLS and CDR2 is YYNGEE.